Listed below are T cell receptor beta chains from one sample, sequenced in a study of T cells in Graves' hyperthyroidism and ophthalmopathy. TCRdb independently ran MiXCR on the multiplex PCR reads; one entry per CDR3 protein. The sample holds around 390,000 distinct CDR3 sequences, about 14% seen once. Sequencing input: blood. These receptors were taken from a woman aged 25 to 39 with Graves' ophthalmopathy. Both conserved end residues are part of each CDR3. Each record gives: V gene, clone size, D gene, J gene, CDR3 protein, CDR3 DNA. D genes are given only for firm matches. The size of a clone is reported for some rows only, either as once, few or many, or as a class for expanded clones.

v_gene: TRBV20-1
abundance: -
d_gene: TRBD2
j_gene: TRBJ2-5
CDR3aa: CSAPPPWLAEKETQYF
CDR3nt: TGCAGTGCGCCCCCCCCTTGGCTAGCGGAGAAAGAGACCCAGTACTTC

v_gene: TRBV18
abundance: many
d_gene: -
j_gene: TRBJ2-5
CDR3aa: CASSPPSQGNQETQYF
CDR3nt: TGTGCCAGCTCACCACCGTCACAAGGGAACCAAGAGACCCAGTACTTC

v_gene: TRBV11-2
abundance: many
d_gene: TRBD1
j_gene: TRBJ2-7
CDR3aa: CASRVIPGQGYEQYF
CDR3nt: TGTGCCAGCAGGGTGATACCGGGACAGGGCTACGAGCAGTACTTC

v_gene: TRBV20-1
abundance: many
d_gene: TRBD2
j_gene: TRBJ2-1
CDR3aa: CSAKGLAGYNEQFF
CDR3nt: TGCAGTGCTAAAGGACTAGCGGGGTACAATGAGCAGTTCTTC

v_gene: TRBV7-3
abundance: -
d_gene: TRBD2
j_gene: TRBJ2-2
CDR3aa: CASSYGLAGGPGELFF
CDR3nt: TGTGCCAGCAGCTATGGACTAGCGGGGGGGCCCGGGGAGCTGTTTTTT

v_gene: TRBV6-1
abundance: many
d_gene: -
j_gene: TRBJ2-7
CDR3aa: CASSGPTVRGRFPNDYEQYF
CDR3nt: TGTGCCAGCAGTGGGCCGACCGTGCGGGGTCGGTTCCCCAACGACTACGAGCAGTACTTC

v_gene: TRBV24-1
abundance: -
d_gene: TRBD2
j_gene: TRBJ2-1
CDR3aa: CATSDPTSGGYNEQFF
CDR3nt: TGTGCCACCAGTGATCCAACTAGCGGGGGTTACAATGAGCAGTTCTTC

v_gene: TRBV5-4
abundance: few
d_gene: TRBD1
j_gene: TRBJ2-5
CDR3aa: CASRRQGSQQETQYF
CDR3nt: TGTGCCAGCAGAAGACAGGGGTCGCAACAAGAGACCCAGTACTTC

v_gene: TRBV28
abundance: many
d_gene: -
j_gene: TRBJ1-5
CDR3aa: CASYPSWQNQPQHF
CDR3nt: TGTGCCAGCTACCCCTCATGGCAGAATCAGCCCCAGCATTTT

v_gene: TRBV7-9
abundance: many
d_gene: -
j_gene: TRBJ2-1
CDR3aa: CASSSDRGEQFF
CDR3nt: TGTGCCAGCAGTTCGGACCGGGGTGAGCAGTTCTTC